Each of the 15 T cell receptor beta chains below was sequenced from the same sample in a study of blood T cell repertoires in COVID-19. Using immunoSEQ multiplex PCR, the repertoire was profiled, and TCRdb retains in-frame clones only, with some absent. The table shows approximately 4,900 clones, with about 89% occurring only once. Sequences were obtained from peripheral blood. The origin of the receptors is a human donor in a cohort sampled during active COVID-19.

The chain carries TRBV6-2 or TRBV6-3 and TRBJ2-3; perhaps TRBD2 as D (5 bases). This CDR3 is 16 amino acids long. Germline V lookup: CDR1 MNHEY, CDR2 SVGEGT. The V end lost 0 bases, the J end lost 5 bases, and 15 bases lay between the germline ends. The CDR3 DNA is TGTGCCAGCAGTTACTCGAGGCAGAGTAGCGAAGATACGCAGTATTTT. It codes for CASSYSRQSSEDTQYF.

The V and J genes are TRBV12-3 or TRBV12-4 and TRBJ2-7; 8 nucleotides match TRBD2. This CDR3 is 13 amino acids long. J gave up 3 bases and V 6 bases, and 4 bases lay outside the gene matches. In nucleotides, the CDR3 is TGTGCCAGCAGGCTCAGCGGGAGCTACGAGCAGTACTTC. Protein: CASRLSGSYEQYF.

The chain is built from TRBV28 and TRBJ1-2; possibly TRBD1 for D (6 bases). Trimming took off 4 bases at V and 5 bases at J, with 20 bases between the two ends. CDR3 size: 16 residues. Per germline, CDR1 MDHEN and CDR2 SYDVKM. CDR3 nucleotides: TGTGCCAGCAGTTCACCTCAACAGGGCCCCCAATATGGCTACACCTTC. It yields the protein CASSSPQQGPQYGYTF.

V usage is TRBV30 and J usage is TRBJ2-1; TRBD2 might be the D (5 bases). The CDR3 has 12 residues. Trimming shortened V by 4 bases and J by 8 bases, and 12 bases separated the two germline ends. Germline lookup yields CDR1 GTSNPN and CDR2 SVGIG (reference sequence). The CDR3 DNA reads TGTGCCTGGATGGCTAGCAACGATGAGCAGTTCTTC. It yields the protein CAWMASNDEQFF. Variable domain in full (rest from reference TRBV30 and TRBJ2-1): SQTIHQWPATLVQPVGSPLSLECTVEGTSNPNLYWYRQAAGRGLQLLFYSVGIGQISSEVPQNLSASRPQDRQFILSSKKLLLSDSGFYLCAWMASNDEQFFGPGTRLTVL.

This sequence joins TRBV18 and TRBJ1-5; 7 positions agree with TRBD1. V shed 11 bases, J shed 3 bases, and the junction held 13 bases outside the gene matches. The CDR3 is 15 amino acids. Germline V gene sequence: CDR1 KGHSH, CDR2 LQKENI. CDR3 sequence reads: CASRRGTAFNQPQHF. The CDR3 DNA follows: TGTGCCTCGCGTAGGGGGACAGCCTTCAATCAGCCCCAGCATTTT.

The chain links TRBV27 to TRBJ1-3, with TRBD1 matching over 11 bases. The V gene's germline CDR1 is MNHEY and CDR2 SMNVEV (reference sequence). This CDR3 contains 20 residues. Trimming at V came to 1 base and at J to 4 bases, leaving 15 bases not matched to a gene. The CDR3 sequence: CASSLFGDYGTGGPGNTIYF. Written as DNA, the CDR3 is TGTGCCAGCAGTTTATTCGGAGATTACGGGACAGGGGGTCCCGGAAACACCATATATTTT.

The chain is built from TRBV28 and TRBJ1-1; 8 bases fit TRBD1. This CDR3 comprises 18 residues. After removal of 2 bases from V and 1 base from J, the junction contained 12 bases not matched to a gene. Germline CDR1 reads MDHEN; CDR2 reads SYDVKM. CDR3: CASSLPPLSGTGNTEAFF. CDR3 DNA: TGTGCCAGCAGTTTACCCCCGCTTTCAGGGACAGGGAACACTGAAGCTTTCTTT.

The chain recombines TRBV2 with TRBJ1-1; D is undetermined. The germline V and J ends were trimmed by 11 bases and 7 bases, with 14 bases remaining between them. Germline CDR1 reads SNHLY; CDR2 reads FYNNEI. The CDR3 loop spans 11 amino acids. The CDR3 bases are TGTGCCGGTAATCGGGGAATTGAAGCTTTCTTT. Its translation is CAGNRGIEAFF.

The sample holds a few counts of this clone. Mismatch with germline at one junction end may stem from a read error. The chain recombines TRBV7-7 with TRBJ2-7; possibly TRBD2 for D (6 bases). Germline assignment: CDR1 SSHAT and CDR2 FNYEAQ (reference sequence). The CDR3 runs to 13 residues. CDR3 sequence (DNA): TGTGCTAGCAGCCCCGATGGAGGGAACGAGCAGTACTTC. Translating it yields CASSPDGGNEQYF.

V gene TRBV6-6 combines with J gene TRBJ1-2; TRBD1 is a possible D gene (5 bases). The CDR3 extends over 13 amino acids. Per germline, CDR1 MNHNY and CDR2 SVGAGI (reference sequence). V gave up 2 bases and J gave up 6 bases, with 10 bases separating them. CDR3 DNA sequence: TGTGCCAGCAGTTACGCGGGGGGTGATGGCTACACCTTC. Amino acid sequence: CASSYAGGDGYTF.

This chain connects TRBV7-7 to TRBJ2-7; TRBD1 matches 7 bases. The CDR3 is 15 residues long. J was trimmed by 1 base and V by 2 bases; bases with no gene match: 5. The V gene's germline CDR1 is SSHAT and CDR2 FNYEAQ (reference sequence). CDR3 sequence (DNA): TGTGCCAGCAGCTTAAGACAGGGTAGTTCCTACGAGCAGTACTTC. Its translation: CASSLRQGSSYEQYF.

The chain uses TRBV19 and TRBJ1-1; 7 bases align to TRBD1. The CDR3 totals 13 residues. Germline loops: CDR1 LNHDA, CDR2 SQIVND (reference sequence). V shed 4 bases and J 5 bases; nucleotides not matched to a gene: 4. The CDR3 DNA is TGTGCCAGTAGTACCAAACAGGGGACTGAAGCTTTCTTT. As protein: CASSTKQGTEAFF.

V is TRBV25-1 and J is TRBJ2-5, with D maybe TRBD2 (6 bases). The CDR3 is 15 residues long. Germline V gene data show CDR1 as MGHDK and CDR2 as SYGVNS. Trimming cost V 3 bases and J 2 bases, with 13 bases left between them. For the CDR3, the DNA is TGTGCCAGCAGTGAGCAGGGAGGACGGCAAGAGACCCAGTACTTC. Protein sequence: CASSEQGGRQETQYF.

This clone was seen a single time. V is TRBV7-2 and J is TRBJ2-5, with TRBD1 as a possible D gene (5 bases). The V gene lost 4 bases and the J gene lost 3 bases, with 15 bases spanning the gap. The V gene's germline CDR1 is SGHTA and CDR2 FQGNSA. There are 15 residues in the CDR3. The CDR3 sequence: CASSSRQWAEETQYF. The CDR3, as DNA: TGTGCCAGCAGCTCTAGACAGTGGGCGGAAGAGACCCAGTACTTC.

The chain is built from TRBV2 and TRBJ1-1; D perhaps matches TRBD1 (5 bases). Germline V CDR1 and CDR2: SNHLY, FYNNEI. The CDR3 is made up of 13 amino acids. Trimming removed 5 bases at V and 1 base at J, with 8 bases between. This chain's CDR3 is CASSFDRNTEAFF. The CDR3 region has the DNA TGTGCCAGCAGTTTCGACAGGAACACTGAAGCTTTCTTT.